These 3 T cell receptor beta chains were sequenced from one sample in a study of T cell responses to AZD1222 COVID-19 vaccine. Libraries were prepared by immunoSEQ multiplex PCR; TCRdb keeps only in-frame clonotypes and omits some of them. The data show around 130,000 clones, around 84% seen once. The material was peripheral blood, obtained on day 0 of AZD1222 vaccination. These receptors came from an adult in good health.

The chain links TRBV5-1 to TRBJ2-3; TRBD1 might be the D (7 bases). The CDR3 contains 14 residues. Per germline, CDR1 SGHRS and CDR2 YFSETQ. V was trimmed by 4 bases and J by 2 bases, leaving 11 bases between them. CDR3 DNA: TGCGCCAGCAGCCGCGGGACAGACACAGATACGCAGTATTTT. This gives the protein CASSRGTDTDTQYF.

The V gene is TRBV5-4, the J gene TRBJ1-1; D gene unclear. The V gene's germline CDR1 is SGHNT and CDR2 YYREEE (reference sequence). This CDR3 contains 13 residues. Trimming cost V 5 bases and J 2 bases, with 10 bases left between them. The CDR3 coding sequence is TGTGCCAGCAGTTTAGAGGCCAACACTGAAGCTTTCTTT. Its protein is CASSLEANTEAFF.

This chain connects TRBV27 to TRBJ2-1; TRBD1 agrees at 7 bases. The CDR3 spans 15 residues. Germline V gene sequence: CDR1 MNHEY, CDR2 SMNVEV (reference sequence). Trimming removed 1 base from V and 0 bases from J; junction bases left unmatched: 0. Here the CDR3 reads CASSLWTGSYNEQFF. The DNA for the CDR3 is TGTGCCAGCAGTTTATGGACAGGCTCCTACAATGAGCAGTTCTTC.